These 8 T cell receptor beta chains came from one sample sequenced in a study of molecular identifiers for immune sequencing clone quantification. Using its own MiXCR run on the PCR reads, TCRdb lists one record per CDR3 protein. The table records around 70,000 distinct CDR3 sequences, approximately 17% of them present only once. The sample was naive CD8+ T cells from blood, with Jurkat cell RNA spiked in. Described subset: FACS-sorted CD8+CD4-CCR7+CD45RA+ naive T cells. The receptor source for this set is a human donor in good health. Some libraries in this study had Jurkat cell RNA spiked in.

The table lists this clonotype with a few counts. A read error may explain this, as a much larger clone is one base away. The chain carries TRBV4-2 and TRBJ2-2; 8 bases fit TRBD2. In germline, CDR1 is LGHNA, CDR2 YNFKEQ. This CDR3 is 16 amino acids long. The CDR3 DNA reads TGTGCCGGCAGCCAACTCGGGACTAGTGCTTCCGGGGAGCTGTTTTTT. It translates to CAGSQLGTSASGELFF.

As to this clonotype: A clone one base away is much larger, so this may be a read error. The rearrangement links TRBV7-9 to TRBJ2-1; 10 nucleotides agree with TRBD1. The CDR3 is made up of 12 amino acids. Germline CDR1 reads SEHNR; CDR2 reads FQNEAQ (reference sequence). The CDR3 protein is CAGSLGTGDFFF. The CDR3 DNA reads TGTGCCGGCAGCTTGGGGACAGGGGATTTCTTCTTC.

This clonotype appeared many times. The genes are TRBV19 and TRBJ2-1; 9 bases are shared with TRBD1. Trimming removed 3 bases from V and 5 bases from J; junction bases left unmatched: 5. The germline CDR1 and CDR2 sequences are LNHDA and SQIVND (reference sequence). CDR3 size: 15 residues. This CDR3 is CASSIMGQGNNEQFF. CDR3 bases: TGTGCCAGTAGTATCATGGGACAGGGCAACAATGAGCAGTTCTTC.

This clonotype came up many times. The genes are TRBV7-6 and TRBJ2-1, with D possibly being TRBD1 (7 bases). CDR1 and CDR2 (germline): SGHVS, FNYEAQ. V was clipped by 0 bases and J by 5 bases, with 11 bases between them. The CDR3 totals 15 residues. The CDR3 coding sequence is TGTGCCAGCAGCTTAGCGCAGGGGGAGGACAATGAGCAGTTCTTC. It is translated as CASSLAQGEDNEQFF. The full variable domain, in which reference TRBV7-6 and TRBJ2-1 provide the parts outside the CDR3, is GAGVSQSPRYKVTKRGQDVALRCDPISGHVSLYWYRQALGQGPEFLTYFNYEAQQDKSGLPNDRFSAERPEGSISTLTIQRTEQRDSAMYRCASSLAQGEDNEQFFGPGTRLTVL.

This chain connects TRBV6-5 to TRBJ1-3, with 8 bases identical to TRBD1. V was pared by 5 bases and J by 0 bases, with 3 bases of the junction left unmatched. Germline V gene data show CDR1 as MNHEY and CDR2 as SVGAGI. The CDR3 is made up of 15 amino acids. CDR3 DNA: TGTGCCAGCAGTCAGACAGGGGCCTCTGGAAACACCATATATTTT. It codes for CASSQTGASGNTIYF.

This clonotype came up many times. The chain links TRBV4-1 to TRBJ1-1; D possibly corresponds to TRBD1 (6 bases). The CDR3 runs 17 residues. Trimming removed 4 bases at V and 1 base at J, with 19 bases between. Germline loops: CDR1 MGHRA, CDR2 YSYEKL. The CDR3 nucleotides read TGCGCCAGCAGCCCCCTCGGGGGGGCCCCCCGGAACACTGAAGCTTTCTTT. Its protein is CASSPLGGAPRNTEAFF.

Many counts were recorded for this clonotype. The chain employs TRBV4-3 and TRBJ2-1; D gene ambiguous. Germline assignment: CDR1 LGHNA and CDR2 YSLEER. Trimming cost V 4 bases and J 10 bases, with 17 bases left between them. The length of the CDR3 is 14 residues. The CDR3 region has the DNA TGCGCCAGCAGCCGAACCAAGATTTTCCCCGAGCAGTTCTTC. Amino acid sequence: CASSRTKIFPEQFF.

This clonotype was seen at least ten times. The CDR3 DNA is TGTGCCAGCAGCCGAGGACCTCTGGGAGGTCAGCCCCAGCATTTT. Its translation is CASSRGPLGGQPQHF. The V and J genes are TRBV7-6 and TRBJ1-5; no clear D. CDR1 and CDR2 (germline): SGHVS, FNYEAQ. The CDR3 has 15 amino acids. Trimming stripped 5 bases from V and 6 bases from J, with 17 bases between.